This T cell receptor (beta chain) was documented in a study of memory CD4+ T cells and cytomegalovirus serostatus. Study-wide background: Donors were healthy Belgian adults, under 10 CMV seropositive and approximately 23 seronegative.

Regarding the study as a whole: Repertoires predicted CMV serostatus with median bootstrapped AUC of about 0.94.

The CDR3 sequence is 14 residues long. V lost 2 bases to trimming and J lost 8 bases, with 15 bases between them. Germline V CDR1 and CDR2: SEHNR, FQNEAQ (reference sequence). The data were produced by immunoSEQ multiplex PCR, yet TCRdb's version contains in-frame clones alone and is incomplete. This sample has tens of thousands of clones, with about four fifths found just once. As concerns this clone: The target antigen is unknown.

Single viable CD3+CD4+CD8-CD45RO+ cells were sorted as the memory CD4+ T cells. CD4+ T cells were isolated by positive magnetic selection. The material sequenced was memory CD4+ T cells from blood. This chain connects TRBV7-9 to TRBJ2-5; perhaps D is TRBD1 or TRBD2 (6 bases each). The TCR originated in an adult in good health and CMV-seronegative. The CDR3 nucleotides are TGTGCCAGCAGCTTATTAGGGGGGACGGCAACCCAGTACTTC. It yields the protein CASSLLGGTATQYF.